These 2 T cell receptor beta chains were sequenced from one sample in a study of tumor-infiltrating lymphocytes in primary liver carcinoma (dated by TCRdb to about 2017). The sample was run on an Illumina HiSeq 2500. Starting from approximately 500 ng total RNA, TCRbeta-specific cDNA was produced by reverse transcription with a constant-region primer and ProtoScript II reverse transcriptase. TCRbeta libraries were built with three nested multiplex PCR rounds, a slightly modified ARM-PCR procedure. Multiplex TRBV1-TRBV30 forward primers and a Cbeta reverse primer were used in the first two PCR rounds, each of which was run for around 9 cycles. In-frame beta chains were kept once TCRdb had trimmed the public reads at Q25 with fastp and called clones with MiXCR. Each entry is one CDR3 protein sequence, shown with its most common DNA and genes. This sample gives fewer than 350,000 distinct CDR3 sequences in total; about 62% of them show up just once. The ten biggest clones cover 9% of the sample.

Blood RNA was extracted from unsorted whole blood with TRIzol reagent; germline DNA came from the DNeasy Blood & Tissue kit. Sequencing used peripheral blood. Receptors originate from a middle-aged man with primary liver carcinoma and hepatitis B virus infection.

The sample holds a few counts of this clonotype. The chain employs TRBV28 and TRBJ2-3; 9 bases fit TRBD1. With 10 bases clipped from V and 2 bases from J, the junction kept 4 bases outside the gene matches. CDR1 is MDHEN and CDR2 is SYDVKM in the germline V gene. This CDR3 comprises 13 residues. The CDR3 DNA reads as TGTGCCACCCAACAGGGGGCCACAGATACGCAGTATTTT. Its protein is CATQQGATDTQYF. Full variable domain (outside the CDR3, taken from reference TRBV28 and TRBJ2-3): DVKVTQSSRYLVKRTGEKVFLECVQDMDHENMFWYRQDPGLGLRLIYFSYDVKMKEKGDIPEGYSVSREKKERFSLILESASTNQTSMYLCATQQGATDTQYFGPGTRLTVL.

Comments on this clonotype: This may come from a read error, since a much larger clone is one base off. The V call is TRBV12-3 or TRBV12-4, the J call TRBJ2-7; D is possibly TRBD2 (5 bases). The CDR3 has 14 residues. Trimming shortened V by 5 bases and J by 2 bases, and 13 bases separated the two germline ends. The CDR3 coding sequence is TGTGCCAGCAGTGCCTCCGGGATTACCTACGAGCAGTACTTC. Translated: CASSASGITYEQYF.